Shown below are 26 T cell receptor beta chains from a single sample sequenced in a study of long-term antiretroviral therapy in people with HIV. An immunoSEQ assay, version v3.0, was performed at survey level. Profiling relied on immunoSEQ multiplex PCR, and the TCRdb table lists in-frame clones only, not all of them. The profile shows some 35,000 clones, nearly 95% of them singletons. Sequences were derived from unsorted PBMCs, sampled around 5.5 years after starting antiretroviral therapy. These receptor sequences come from a woman aged 45-65 years with HIV.

J is TRBJ1-5 and V is TRBV5-5; weak D call: TRBD1 (6 bases). The germline V gene encodes CDR1 SGHKS and CDR2 YYEKEE (reference sequence). V dropped 4 bases and J dropped 5 bases, with 22 bases sitting between them. CDR3 length: 17 residues. CDR3 in DNA: TGTGCCAGCAGCCCTAGTGGGACAAGGAGAGGGGATCAGCCCCAGCATTTT. Its protein is CASSPSGTRRGDQPQHF.

In this sample, this clone turned up once. The rearrangement joins TRBV5-1 to TRBJ1-1, with unresolved D. Germline lookup yields CDR1 SGHRS and CDR2 YFSETQ. V was shortened by 0 bases and J by 4 bases, with 4 bases between the two germline ends. This CDR3 spans 12 amino acids. CDR3 region: CASSLEGTEAFF. CDR3 nucleotides: TGCGCCAGCAGCTTGGAAGGCACTGAAGCTTTCTTT.

CDR3: CSVVGTGLGYTF. CDR3 sequence (DNA): TGCAGCGTTGTAGGGACAGGGCTCGGCTACACCTTC. The rearrangement joins TRBV29-1 to TRBJ1-2; 9 bases match TRBD1. Germline-derived CDR1 and CDR2 are SQVTM and ANQGSEA. CDR3 length: 12 residues. Losses at the gene ends were 4 bases for V and 8 bases for J; bases not matched to a gene: 5.

Notes on this clone: A read error may account for a junction end that differs from germline. This CDR3 reads CAISESVLSSEQYF. CDR3 DNA: TGTGCCATCAGTGAGTCGGTGTTGTCCTCCGAGCAGTACTTC. The chain joins TRBV10-3 to TRBJ2-7; no clear D. The CDR3 is 14 amino acids. Germline CDR1 ENHRY, CDR2 SYGVKD.

This rearrangement joins TRBV2 to TRBJ2-2; TRBD1 is a possible D gene (6 bases). The V end lost 2 bases, the J end lost 1 base, and 8 bases lay between the germline ends. The CDR3 runs 15 residues. Germline values: CDR1 SNHLY, CDR2 FYNNEI. CDR3 bases: TGTGCCAGCAGTGAAATGGGACAGAACACCGGGGAGCTGTTTTTT. This encodes CASSEMGQNTGELFF.

In this sample, this clone turned up once. This sequence joins TRBV6-1 and TRBJ2-2; perhaps TRBD1 as D (5 bases). Germline V gives CDR1 MNHNS, CDR2 SASEGT. V was shortened by 1 base and J by 6 bases, with 12 bases between the two germline ends. The CDR3 has 15 amino acids. CDR3: CASSEEPGKAGELFF. CDR3 nucleotide sequence: TGTGCCAGCAGTGAAGAGCCAGGGAAGGCCGGGGAGCTGTTTTTT.

The V call is TRBV7-2, the J call TRBJ2-3; D is uncertain. The length of the CDR3 is 16 residues. Germline V gives CDR1 SGHTA, CDR2 FQGNSA. V shed 2 bases and J shed 1 base, with 13 bases lying between them. CDR3 sequence: CASSLISRVGTDTQYF. The DNA for the CDR3 is TGTGCCAGCAGCTTAATATCCCGGGTAGGCACAGATACGCAGTATTTT.

The rearrangement uses TRBV27 and TRBJ1-1, with D uncertain. Trimming cost V 0 bases and J 1 base, with 9 bases left between them. Germline V gene data show CDR1 as MNHEY and CDR2 as SMNVEV (reference sequence). The CDR3 loop spans 15 amino acids. For the CDR3, the DNA is TGTGCCAGCAGTTTATCGAGGTATCAGAACACTGAAGCTTTCTTT. Its protein is CASSLSRYQNTEAFF.

The chain links TRBV5-1 to TRBJ2-7; 9 nucleotides agree with TRBD1. With V trimmed by 4 bases and J by 6 bases, 8 bases remained unmatched. Looked up from germline, CDR1 is SGHRS and CDR2 is YFSETQ. This CDR3 has 14 amino acids. CDR3 protein: CASSIGQGIGEQYF. The CDR3, as DNA: TGCGCCAGCAGCATAGGACAGGGGATAGGCGAGCAGTACTTC. The complete variable domain, with remaining parts taken from reference TRBV5-1 and TRBJ2-7, reads KAGVTQTPRYLIKTRGQQVTLSCSPISGHRSVSWYQQTPGQGLQFLFEYFSETQRNKGNFPGRFSGRQFSNSRSEMNVSTLELGDSALYLCASSIGQGIGEQYFGPGTRLTVT.

The chain joins TRBV6-1 to TRBJ2-7; possible D gene TRBD2, 6 bases. Per germline, CDR1 MNHNS and CDR2 SASEGT. Trimming left V 7 bases short and J 4 bases short, with 20 bases between. The CDR3 is 15 residues long. CDR3 amino acids: CASTLSGQASYEQYF. CDR3 bases: TGTGCCAGCACCCTAAGCGGGCAGGCAAGTTACGAGCAGTACTTC.

The V call is TRBV5-8, the J call TRBJ1-1; unclear D gene. CDR3 length equals 12 residues. In germline, CDR1 is SGHTS, CDR2 YDEGEE. V was shortened by 1 base and J by 7 bases, with 8 bases between the two germline ends. The CDR3 DNA reads TGTGCCAGCAGCTTGACGAGGAATGAAGCTTTCTTT. This codes for CASSLTRNEAFF.

This chain links TRBV6-6 with TRBJ1-2, with 11 bases lining up with TRBD1. Germline loops: CDR1 MNHNY, CDR2 SVGAGI (reference sequence). The CDR3 loop spans 15 amino acids. J was trimmed by 6 bases and V by 6 bases; bases with no gene match: 9. The CDR3 region is CASRDSAGQGDGYTF. The DNA of the CDR3 is TGTGCCAGCAGGGATTCGGCGGGACAGGGGGATGGCTACACCTTC.

This clone was recorded once. This chain joins TRBV7-3 and TRBJ2-5; 8 bases are a match to TRBD1. The CDR3 length is 14 residues. The V gene's germline CDR1 is SGHTA and CDR2 FQGTGA. With V trimmed by 3 bases and J by 5 bases, 5 bases remained unmatched. The CDR3 nucleotides are TGTGCCAGCAGCTTGACAGGGGAAAGGGAGACCCAGTACTTC. This sequence encodes CASSLTGERETQYF.

The genes are TRBV19 and TRBJ1-6, with a tentative D call TRBD1 (6 bases). The CDR3 has 16 amino acids. CDR1 is LNHDA, CDR2 SQIVND, per germline (reference sequence). V was trimmed by 2 bases and J by 0 bases, leaving 8 bases between them. The CDR3 sequence: CASSISRGSYNSPLHF. CDR3 bases: TGTGCCAGTAGTATAAGCAGGGGCTCCTATAATTCACCCCTCCACTTT.

The chain is built from TRBV25-1 and TRBJ2-5; D gene unclear. Trimming shortened V by 0 bases and J by 1 base, and 6 bases separated the two germline ends. CDR1 MGHDK and CDR2 SYGVNS come from the germline V gene. This CDR3 spans 14 amino acids. This chain's CDR3 is CASSEYTAQETQYF. As DNA, the CDR3 is TGTGCCAGCAGTGAATATACTGCCCAAGAGACCCAGTACTTC.

The V and J genes are TRBV5-6 and TRBJ2-5; 9 nucleotides line up with TRBD1. Germline CDR1 reads SGHDT; CDR2 reads YYEEEE. With 3 bases clipped from V and 4 bases from J, the junction kept 1 base outside the gene matches. The CDR3 is made up of 13 amino acids. The CDR3 nucleotides read TGTGCCAGCAGCTCGACAGGGGGAGAGACCCAGTACTTC. This gives the protein CASSSTGGETQYF.

The chain employs TRBV21-1 and TRBJ2-5. TRBV21-1 is a pseudogene locus. The CDR3 length is 19 residues. The CDR3: CASSKSPPFWTALEETQYF. The DNA for the CDR3 is TGTGCCAGCAGCAAATCCCCTCCCTTCTGGACGGCATTAGAAGAGACCCAGTACTTC.

The chain couples TRBV6-4 to TRBJ1-2, with a tentative D call TRBD1 (6 bases). This CDR3 has 13 residues. Germline assignment: CDR1 MRHNA and CDR2 SNTAGT. Trimming pared 6 bases from V and 7 bases from J, leaving 15 bases between. The CDR3 DNA reads TGTGCCAGCAGGGGTCCGGGGGCTGGTGGCTACACCTTC. Translation: CASRGPGAGGYTF.

Only a few counts were recorded for this clone. The chain has TRBV5-4 and TRBJ2-7; TRBD1 matches at 7 bases. Germline CDR1 SGHNT, CDR2 YYREEE (reference sequence). CDR3 length: 14 amino acids. Trimming at V came to 4 bases and at J to 7 bases, leaving 11 bases not matched to a gene. CDR3: CASSIGQAGEEQYF. In nucleotides, the CDR3 is TGTGCCAGCAGCATAGGACAGGCTGGTGAGGAGCAGTACTTC.

The CDR3 DNA reads TGTGCCAGCAGCCAAATCGACAGGGCGTCCACAGATACGCAGTATTTT. It translates to CASSQIDRASTDTQYF. The chain joins TRBV4-2 to TRBJ2-3, with 7 bases that match TRBD1. Trimming removed 2 bases from V and 2 bases from J; junction bases left unmatched: 7. The CDR3 loop spans 16 amino acids. Germline CDR1 LGHNA, CDR2 YNFKEQ.

This chain uses TRBV18 with TRBJ1-5, with a tentative D call TRBD1 (6 bases). V was clipped by 3 bases and J by 5 bases, with 11 bases between them. The V gene's germline CDR1 is KGHSH and CDR2 LQKENI. The CDR3 length is 14 residues. Here the CDR3 DNA reads TGTGCCAGCTCACCCGAACAGGGATATCAGCCCCAGCATTTT. Its translation: CASSPEQGYQPQHF.

The chain combines TRBV5-6 with TRBJ2-1; 7 bases are shared with TRBD2. The CDR3 extends over 16 amino acids. Germline CDR1 is SGHDT and CDR2 is YYEEEE. V was clipped by 5 bases and J by 0 bases; unmatched bases: 8. This CDR3 is CASSGMGGYSYNEQFF. The CDR3, as DNA: TGTGCCAGCAGTGGAATGGGGGGGTACTCCTACAATGAGCAGTTCTTC.

The chain recombines TRBV6-5 with TRBJ2-5; the match to TRBD1 covers 8 bases. Germline trimming cut 2 bases from V and 5 bases from J; bases unmatched to any gene: 4. CDR3 length: 14 amino acids. The germline V gene encodes CDR1 MNHEY and CDR2 SVGAGI. For the CDR3, the DNA is TGTGCCAGCAGTTACCGGGACAGGTGGGAGACCCAGTACTTC. Its translation: CASSYRDRWETQYF.

The V call is TRBV9, the J call TRBJ2-5; maybe TRBD1 (5 bases). The ends were cut back, 4 bases at V and 3 bases at J, with 13 bases in the middle. This CDR3 is 14 amino acids long. Per germline, CDR1 SGDLS and CDR2 YYNGEE. CDR3 sequence reads: CASSLPDTKETQYF. The CDR3 bases are TGTGCCAGCAGCTTACCGGACACGAAAGAGACCCAGTACTTC.

The chain uses TRBV7-2 and TRBJ2-3; D is uncertain. The CDR3 totals 15 residues. Trimming took 4 bases from V and 6 from J, leaving 17 bases between them. In germline, CDR1 is SGHTA, CDR2 FQGNSA. The CDR3 DNA reads TGTGCCAGCAGCTCCGGTGTAGTGGGTCCTGATACGCAGTATTTT. This translates into CASSSGVVGPDTQYF.

This chain joins TRBV7-2 and TRBJ1-4, with D possibly matching TRBD1 (6 bases). Germline CDR1 reads SGHTA; CDR2 reads FQGNSA. This CDR3 region has 14 residues. The V end lost 5 bases, the J end lost 8 bases, and 15 bases lay between the germline ends. The CDR3 nucleotides read TGTGCCAGCAGCCCAGGGGTACGTGGGGAAAAACTGTTTTTT. This sequence encodes CASSPGVRGEKLFF.